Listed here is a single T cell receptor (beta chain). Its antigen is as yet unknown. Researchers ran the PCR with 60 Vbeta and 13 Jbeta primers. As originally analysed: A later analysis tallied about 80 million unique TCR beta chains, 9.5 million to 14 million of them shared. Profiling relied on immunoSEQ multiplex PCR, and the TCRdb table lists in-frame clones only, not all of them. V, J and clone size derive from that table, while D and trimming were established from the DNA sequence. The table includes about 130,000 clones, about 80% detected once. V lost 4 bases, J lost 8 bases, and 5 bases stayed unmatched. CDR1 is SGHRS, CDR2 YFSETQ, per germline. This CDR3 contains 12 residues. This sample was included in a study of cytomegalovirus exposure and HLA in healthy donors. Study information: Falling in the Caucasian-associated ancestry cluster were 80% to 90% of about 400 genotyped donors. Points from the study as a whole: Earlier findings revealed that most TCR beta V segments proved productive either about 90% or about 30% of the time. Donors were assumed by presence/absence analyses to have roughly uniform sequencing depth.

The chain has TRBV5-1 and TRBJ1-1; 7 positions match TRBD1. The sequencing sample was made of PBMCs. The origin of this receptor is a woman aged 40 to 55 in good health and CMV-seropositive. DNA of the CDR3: TGCGCCAGCAGCAGACAGGGAACCGAAGCTTTCTTT. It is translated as CASSRQGTEAFF.